What follows are 23 T cell receptor beta chains derived from one specimen sequenced in a study of identical twins. Via MiXCR, TCRdb re-called the 5' RACE reads, giving one row per CDR3 protein. The sample carries approximately 600,000 distinct CDR3 sequences, about 7% recorded once. These same records also appear under a second study, on yellow fever vaccine responses in identical twins.

The sequencing sample was made of PBMCs. These receptors all come from a woman aged 18-29 years in good health.

This clonotype was seen at least ten times. The V and J genes are TRBV15 and TRBJ2-1; 8 bases fit TRBD2. Germline CDR1 is LNHNV and CDR2 is YYDKDF (reference sequence). The junction had 12 bases not matched to a gene; V was cut back by 1 base and J by 10 bases. The CDR3 has 16 amino acids. CDR3 DNA: TGTGCCACCAGCAGAGTGCGGGGGGTTGGGTCGGTCGAGCAGTTCTTC. This codes for CATSRVRGVGSVEQFF.

Of note for this clonotype: A junction boundary mismatches the germline segment, possibly from a read error. The chain carries TRBV20-1 and TRBJ2-1; TRBD2 matches 12 bases. CDR3 length: 17 residues. Germline values: CDR1 DFQATT, CDR2 SNEGSKA (reference sequence). For the CDR3, the DNA is TGCTGTGCTAGACCTGATCTAGCGGGAGGGAAATACAATGAGCAGTTCTTC. Protein product: CCARPDLAGGKYNEQFF.

The V gene is TRBV18, the J gene TRBJ2-3, with 8 bases identical to TRBD1. Trimming at V came to 3 bases and at J to 4 bases, leaving 9 bases not matched to a gene. Germline-derived CDR1 and CDR2 are KGHSH and LQKENI. This CDR3 has 16 residues. CDR3 amino acids: CASSPPTGGGSDTQYF. CDR3 bases: TGTGCCAGCTCACCCCCAACAGGGGGAGGATCAGATACGCAGTATTTT.

This clonotype was detected many times. This chain joins TRBV20-1 and TRBJ2-5, with D possibly being TRBD1 or TRBD2 (6 bases each). The CDR3 runs to 15 residues. Trimming removed 3 bases from V and 5 bases from J, with 19 bases in between. Germline lookup yields CDR1 DFQATT and CDR2 SNEGSKA (reference sequence). CDR3 coding DNA: TGCAGTGCTAGGGTTGGGGGGCGCGGGCTCGAGACCCAGTACTTC. Residues: CSARVGGRGLETQYF.

This clonotype was recorded at least ten times. The rearrangement joins TRBV6-5 to TRBJ2-5; D unresolved. CDR1 is MNHEY, CDR2 SVGAGI, per germline. The CDR3 is made up of 14 amino acids. V was clipped by 2 bases and J by 7 bases, with 14 bases between them. CDR3: CASSYDSPGRTQYF. CDR3 DNA sequence: TGTGCCAGCAGTTACGACTCGCCCGGTCGGACCCAGTACTTC.

J is TRBJ1-1 and V is TRBV28; TRBD1 matches 10 bases. Germline loops: CDR1 MDHEN, CDR2 SYDVKM. This CDR3 is built from 15 residues. The trim removed 4 bases at V and 2 bases at J, leaving 4 bases unmatched. In nucleotides, the CDR3 is TGTGCCAGCAGTTGGACAGGGGGGAGAAACACTGAAGCTTTCTTT. Its protein product is CASSWTGGRNTEAFF.

J is TRBJ2-3 and V is TRBV4-1; the D is unclear. This CDR3 is built from 18 residues. Germline V lookup: CDR1 MGHRA, CDR2 YSYEKL. Trimming left V 0 bases short and J 2 bases short, with 18 bases between. The CDR3 nucleotides read TGCGCCAGCAGCCAAGATCAGGAGACTCTTCTACTCACAGATACGCAGTATTTT. Translating it yields CASSQDQETLLLTDTQYF.

The chain links TRBV20-1 to TRBJ2-7, with 10 bases matching TRBD1. V was pared by 3 bases and J by 4 bases, with 9 bases of the junction left unmatched. Germline V gives CDR1 DFQATT, CDR2 SNEGSKA (reference sequence). The CDR3 sequence is 15 residues long. DNA for the CDR3: TGCAGTGCTAGGATTCCAGGGACAGGGGATTACGAGCAGTACTTC. Encoded protein: CSARIPGTGDYEQYF.

There are many counts of this clonotype. The chain is built from TRBV9 and TRBJ2-3; D remains unclear. The germline V gene encodes CDR1 SGDLS and CDR2 YYNGEE. V was trimmed by 1 base and J by 0 bases, leaving 9 bases between them. This CDR3 has 15 residues. DNA for the CDR3: TGTGCCAGCAGCGTATTCTTGGGGAGCACAGATACGCAGTATTTT. Protein sequence: CASSVFLGSTDTQYF.

At least ten counts were recorded for this clonotype. This chain connects TRBV7-9 to TRBJ1-1; the D gene is possibly TRBD1 (5 bases). V was shortened by 4 bases and J by 1 base, with 10 bases between the two germline ends. CDR3 length equals 14 residues. Germline-derived CDR1 and CDR2 are SEHNR and FQNEAQ (reference sequence). The CDR3 loop reads CASSSTAGNTEAFF. The CDR3, as DNA: TGTGCCAGCAGCTCGACAGCGGGGAACACTGAAGCTTTCTTT.

CDR3 bases: TGCAGTGCTAGAGGCCGCGGGCCTGGAAACACCATATATTTT. Protein: CSARGRGPGNTIYF. V and J are TRBV20-1 and TRBJ1-3, with D unresolved. Between the trimmed V and J ends, which lost 1 base and 2 bases, there was a span of 9 bases. The CDR3 extends over 14 amino acids. Germline CDR1 is DFQATT and CDR2 is SNEGSKA (reference sequence).

The chain links TRBV24-1 to TRBJ2-5; 7 bases fit TRBD2. V shed 3 bases and J 0 bases; nucleotides not matched to a gene: 6. CDR1 KGHDR and CDR2 SFDVKD come from the germline V gene. CDR3 length equals 16 residues. CDR3 protein: CATSDMGRENQETQYF. The CDR3 region has the DNA TGTGCCACCAGTGATATGGGGCGGGAGAACCAAGAGACCCAGTACTTC.

This chain connects TRBV4-1 to TRBJ1-2; perhaps TRBD1 as D (5 bases). Trimming cost V 1 base and J 0 bases, with 9 bases left between them. The CDR3 sequence is 15 residues long. Looked up from germline, CDR1 is MGHRA and CDR2 is YSYEKL. This CDR3 reads CASSQVGQTNYGYTF. For the CDR3, the DNA is TGCGCCAGCAGCCAAGTGGGGCAGACTAACTATGGCTACACCTTC.

The chain recombines TRBV7-8 with TRBJ2-7; no reliable D call. The CDR3 covers 12 residues. Per the germline V gene, CDR1 is SGHVS and CDR2 is FQNEAQ. Trimming shortened V by 5 bases and J by 4 bases, and 9 bases separated the two germline ends. CDR3 bases: TGTGCCAGCAGCGAAACGAGTTACGAGCAGTACGTC. Protein product: CASSETSYEQYV.

This clonotype has only a few counts. V usage is TRBV11-2 and J usage is TRBJ1-1, with TRBD1 matching 9 bases. Germline trimming cut 5 bases from V and 0 bases from J; bases unmatched to any gene: 13. Looked up from germline, CDR1 is SGHAT and CDR2 is FQNNGV. This CDR3 spans 18 amino acids. In nucleotides, the CDR3 is TGTGCCAGCAGCCCGAGGGGTGGGACAGGGCGGATGAACACTGAAGCTTTCTTT. Its protein is CASSPRGGTGRMNTEAFF.

This clonotype was seen a handful of times. The gene calls are TRBV28 and TRBJ2-3; D could derive from TRBD1 or TRBD2 (6 bases each). CDR3 size: 14 residues. With 7 bases removed from V and 5 bases from J, the gap between germline ends came to 16 bases. CDR1 and CDR2 from the germline V gene are MDHEN and SYDVKM. The CDR3 DNA reads as TGTGCCAGCACCACAAGGGGGGAAGTAGATACGCAGTATTTT. Protein sequence: CASTTRGEVDTQYF.

The V gene is TRBV5-6, the J gene TRBJ1-2; D uncertain. Trimming left V 4 bases short and J 2 bases short, with 18 bases between. In germline, CDR1 is SGHDT, CDR2 YYEEEE. The CDR3 is 16 residues long. As DNA, the CDR3 is TGTGCCAGCAGCCTCCGCGGTGGTACCCAAAACTATGGCTACACCTTC. This translates into CASSLRGGTQNYGYTF. The variable domain in full, completed from reference TRBV5-6 and TRBJ1-2, reads DAGVTQSPTHLIKTRGQQVTLRCSPKSGHDTVSWYQQALGQGPQFIFQYYEEEERQRGNFPDRFSGHQFPNYSSELNVNALLLGDSALYLCASSLRGGTQNYGYTFGSGTRLTVV.

This clonotype was recorded a few times. The J gene is TRBJ2-1, the V gene TRBV5-1; TRBD2 aligns across 8 bases. V lost 4 bases and J lost 8; bases outside the gene matches: 14. The V gene's germline CDR1 is SGHRS and CDR2 YFSETQ. The length of the CDR3 is 16 residues. The DNA for the CDR3 is TGCGCCAGCAGCGCCTCCGGTGCGGGGGGTATCTATGAGCAGTTCTTC. This encodes CASSASGAGGIYEQFF.

J is TRBJ2-1 and V is TRBV7-6; D ambiguous. This CDR3 has 15 amino acids. In germline, CDR1 is SGHVS, CDR2 FNYEAQ. Trimming took 7 bases from V and 1 from J, leaving 14 bases between them. CDR3 coding DNA: TGTGCCAGCACTTCGACAATTGGGTCCTACAATGAGCAGTTCTTC. It encodes CASTSTIGSYNEQFF.

The chain is built from TRBV7-9 and TRBJ1-2; D is undetermined. Germline V gene data show CDR1 as SEHNR and CDR2 as FQNEAQ (reference sequence). V lost 2 bases, J lost 8 bases, and 6 bases lay in between. This CDR3 spans 11 amino acids. The CDR3 DNA sequence: TGTGCCAGCAGCTTAAGCGTCGGCTACACCTTC. The encoded protein is CASSLSVGYTF.

There are many counts of this clonotype. V is TRBV11-3 and J is TRBJ2-5; D is ambiguous. The CDR3 contains 15 residues. V was trimmed by 1 base and J by 2 bases, leaving 11 bases between them. The germline V gene encodes CDR1 SGHNT and CDR2 YENEEA. The CDR3 sequence is CASSLGVQLQETQYF. CDR3 DNA: TGTGCCAGCAGCTTAGGGGTGCAGTTACAAGAGACCCAGTACTTC.

This clonotype was recorded at least ten times. This chain connects TRBV6-5 to TRBJ2-3; 13 bases are shared with TRBD2. The germline V gene has CDR1 MNHEY and CDR2 SVGAGI. This CDR3 comprises 18 residues. The V gene end was trimmed by 0 bases and the J gene end by 6 bases; junction bases not matched to a gene: 9. CDR3 amino acids: CASSYSRILAGGPDTQYF. CDR3 nucleotides: TGTGCCAGCAGTTACTCGCGAATACTAGCGGGGGGGCCTGATACGCAGTATTTT.

This clonotype was observed a few times. The gene calls are TRBV28 and TRBJ2-7; D may match TRBD1 or TRBD2 (6 bases each). This CDR3 has 15 amino acids. V lost 5 bases to trimming and J lost 0 bases, with 14 bases between them. Per the germline V gene, CDR1 is MDHEN and CDR2 is SYDVKM. The CDR3 coding sequence is TGTGCCAGCAGTAAGGGGGGAGGCTTCTCCTACGAGCAGTACGTC. Translating it yields CASSKGGGFSYEQYV.